This T cell receptor (beta chain) was identified during a study of OX40 agonist ivuxolimab in advanced cancers. In the study overall: Patients undergoing dose escalation presented with hepatocellular carcinoma, melanoma, renal cell or head and neck cancer. Therapy given before enrollment (anti-PD-1, anti-PD-L1 or anti-CTLA-4) was allowed, and around 41% had some.

The count of this clone is one. Its antigen remains unidentified. The sample carries other DNA sequences with the same CDR3. Some clones are missing from TCRdb's copy, which holds only in-frame ones; the method was immunoSEQ multiplex PCR. The sample records 80,000 to 95,000 clones, approximately 91% being singletons. Study outcomes and limitations: People who partly responded at 0.1-3.0 mg/kg had some of the least clonal expansion seen.

CDR3 length: 16 amino acids. Germline assignment: CDR1 LNHDA and CDR2 SQIVND (reference sequence). Unmatched junction bases numbered 14, after V lost 7 bases and J lost 4 bases. Source: CD4+ or CD8+ T cells sorted from blood, taken in a trial of the OX40 agonist ivuxolimab. This sequence joins TRBV19 and TRBJ1-2; 8 nucleotides match TRBD1. This clonotype was sampled from an adult with an advanced solid tumor such as melanoma, head and neck, liver or kidney cancer. The CDR3 sequence: CASTPGQDRVGYGYTF. CDR3 sequence (DNA): TGTGCCAGTACGCCCGGCCAGGACAGGGTGGGCTATGGCTACACCTTC. The full variable domain, rest sourced from reference TRBV19 and TRBJ1-2, is DGGITQSPKYLFRKEGQNVTLSCEQNLNHDAMYWYRQDPGQGLRLIYYSQIVNDFQKGDIAEGYSVSREKKESFPLTVTSAQKNPTAFYLCASTPGQDRVGYGYTFGSGTRLTVV.